Given below is one T cell receptor (beta chain) in context. The table lists this clonotype with a few counts. This receptor's antigen is unknown. At one boundary the junction diverges from the germline segment, which might be a read error. Reading the label with the study, this specimen's time point is: patch test 2, 6 weeks after DPC sensitization. The treatment or condition tag for this specimen amounts to: therapeutic diphenylcyclopropenone sensitization with weekly scalp DPC. Blood at each patch-test visit was drawn before the patch test was applied. Patients were eligible if aged 18 to 70, diagnosed with alopecia and judged suitable for DPC therapy, and pregnant patients were excluded. Unfractionated whole blood was collected in Tempus Blood RNA tubes, and total RNA was extracted from that blood. Library prep was done by RACE. Data came from a NextSeq 500. During library preparation, unique molecular identifiers were attached to individual cDNA molecules so that TCRs could be counted quantitatively and reproducibly. From each blood RNA sample, both TCR alpha and TCR beta chains were sequenced. The authors' pipeline ran thus. A median of around 100,000 TCRs per sample was observed, with a range of about 23,224 to 690,600. V, J and CDR3 annotation of the TCR reads was carried out using the Decombinator software suite. Every sample was subsampled to the same number of TCRs (28,000) for the PS versus PT1 abundance plots. Expanded TCRs were defined as absent before sensitization and observed at least eight times at the 2-week time point. Using fastp trimming at Q25 and MiXCR clonotype assembly, TCRdb reanalyzed the public sequencing data and kept in-frame beta chains. One record per CDR3 amino acid sequence lists the most common genes and DNA. V and J calls and clone size were set by TCRdb, not the authors. The sample table lists around 360,000 distinct CDR3 sequences, about 6% of them with a count of one. Of the sample, about 5.6% is held by the ten largest clones.

There are 12 amino acids in the CDR3, from cysteine to phenylalanine inclusive. The DNA shown is the 36-base CDR3, in frame from base 1. CDR1 is given as DFQATT and CDR2 as SNEGSKA, both from the germline V gene (reference sequence). The sample is drawn from a study of human T cells and chemical hapten exposure (dated by TCRdb to 2020 to 2023). For the wider study: For sensitization, 2% DPC in acetone was applied to a 2 cm by 2 cm area of upper inner arm skin. Weekly therapeutic DPC doses were additionally applied to the scalp of patients throughout the roughly 26-week study period. Patch testing on the upper back used Finn chambers containing 0.01% DPC, with scoring done after 6 days according to International Contact Dermatitis Research Group standards. The mostly female patient cohort included alopecia areata with under or over 50% scalp involvement, alopecia totalis and alopecia universalis. Libraries were pooled for sequencing, and per-sample TCR yields varied mainly because of small differences in library volumes within the pool. In alopecia patients, the study followed how the peripheral blood TCR repertoire changed in vivo over primary and secondary sensitization to diphenylcyclopropenone (DPC), a hapten. Patient blood was sampled pre-sensitization (week 0) and at 2, 6 and about 24 weeks after DPC sensitization. For TCR sequencing, blood came from 25 to 35 alopecia patients at anywhere from one to four time points (pre-sensitization, 2, 6 and 24 weeks).

The full study reports these points: All patients had alopecia, a presumed autoimmune disease, so their immune response might differ from that of healthy individuals. Repeated subsampling changed both the strength of the expansion versus patch-test correlation and the threshold at which the correlation became significant. Patch test score correlated positively with the number of PT1 expanded TCRs, reaching significance at thresholds 8, 16 and 32 but not at 4. Compared with pre-sensitization or healthy control sets, expanded TCRs formed significantly more large CDR3 similarity clusters, which is consistent with antigen-driven responses. DPC sensitization did not change the number of TCRs with a frequency above 1 in 1000, and there was no evidence of changes in global repertoire structure.

The source is a young woman with alopecia areata. Some clones in this sample may be carry-over from other donors' samples. The V and J segments used are TRBV20-1 and TRBJ2-1; 11 nucleotides in the junction match TRBD2. Sequencing was performed on whole blood, taken in connection with sensitization to the hapten diphenylcyclopropenone (DPC). The CDR3 region reads CSTSGGHNEQFF. The nucleotide sequence reads TGCAGTACTAGCGGGGGTCACAATGAGCAGTTCTTC.